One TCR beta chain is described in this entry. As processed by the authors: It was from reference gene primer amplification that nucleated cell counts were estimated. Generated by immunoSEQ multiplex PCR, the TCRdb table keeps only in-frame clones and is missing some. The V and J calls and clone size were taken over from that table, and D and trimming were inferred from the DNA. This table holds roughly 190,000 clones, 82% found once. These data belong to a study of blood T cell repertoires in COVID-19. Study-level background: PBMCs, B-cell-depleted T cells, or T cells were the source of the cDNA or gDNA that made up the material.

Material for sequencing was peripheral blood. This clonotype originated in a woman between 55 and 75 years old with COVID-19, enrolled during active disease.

For the CDR3, the DNA is TGTGCCAGCAGTGACGGGACTCGGGCCTACAATGAGCAGTTCTTC. This sequence encodes CASSDGTRAYNEQFF. The chain carries TRBV6-4 and TRBJ2-1; weak D call: TRBD2 (6 bases). Germline assignment: CDR1 MRHNA and CDR2 SNTAGT. CDR3 size: 15 residues. With 2 bases removed from V and 2 bases from J, the gap between germline ends came to 10 bases.